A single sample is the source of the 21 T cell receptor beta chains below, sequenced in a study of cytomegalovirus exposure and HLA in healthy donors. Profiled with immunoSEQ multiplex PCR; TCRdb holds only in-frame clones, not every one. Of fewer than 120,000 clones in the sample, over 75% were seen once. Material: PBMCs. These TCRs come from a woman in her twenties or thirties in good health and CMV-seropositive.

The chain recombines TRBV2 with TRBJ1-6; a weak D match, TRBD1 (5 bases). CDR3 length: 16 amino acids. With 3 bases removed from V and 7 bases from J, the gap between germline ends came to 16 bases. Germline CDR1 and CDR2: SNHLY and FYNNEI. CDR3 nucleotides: TGTGCCAGCAGTGACACGAGACAGAGAGGCAATTCACCCCTCCACTTT. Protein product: CASSDTRQRGNSPLHF. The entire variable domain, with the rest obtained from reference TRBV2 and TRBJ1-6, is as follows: EPEVTQTPSHQVTQMGQEVILRCVPISNHLYFYWYRQILGQKVEFLVSFYNNEISEKSEIFDDQFSVERPDGSNFTLKIRSTKLEDSAMYFCASSDTRQRGNSPLHFGNGTRLTVT.

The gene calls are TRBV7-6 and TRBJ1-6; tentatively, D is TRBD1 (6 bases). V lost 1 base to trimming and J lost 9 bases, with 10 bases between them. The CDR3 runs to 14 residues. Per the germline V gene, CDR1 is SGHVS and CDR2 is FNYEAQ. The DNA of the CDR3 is TGTGCCAGCAGCTTAGGGGGGGGGCTTTCACCCCTCCACTTT. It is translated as CASSLGGGLSPLHF.

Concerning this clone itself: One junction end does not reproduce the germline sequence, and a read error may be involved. The CDR3, as DNA: TGTGCTAGCAGCAAGGGGACAGGGGTATACGAGCAGTACTTC. Translated, it gives CASSKGTGVYEQYF. This sequence joins TRBV7-7 and TRBJ2-7; 10 nucleotides agree with TRBD1. The germline gives CDR1 SSHAT, CDR2 FNYEAQ (reference sequence). CDR3 size: 14 residues.

CDR3 nucleotide sequence: TGCGCCAGCAGCCAACCGGGACAGGGGGCTCATGAGCAGTTCTTC. This translates into CASSQPGQGAHEQFF. The genes are TRBV4-3 and TRBJ2-1; 12 bases map to TRBD1. V lost 2 bases and J lost 8; bases outside the gene matches: 4. The CDR3 runs to 15 residues. The germline gives CDR1 LGHNA, CDR2 YSLEER.

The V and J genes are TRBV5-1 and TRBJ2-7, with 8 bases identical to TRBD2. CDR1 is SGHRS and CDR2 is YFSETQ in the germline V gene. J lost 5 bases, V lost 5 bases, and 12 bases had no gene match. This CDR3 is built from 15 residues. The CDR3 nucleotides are TGCGCCAGCAGAGGCCCCGGGGGGGTCTTCAACGAGCAGTACTTC. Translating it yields CASRGPGGVFNEQYF.

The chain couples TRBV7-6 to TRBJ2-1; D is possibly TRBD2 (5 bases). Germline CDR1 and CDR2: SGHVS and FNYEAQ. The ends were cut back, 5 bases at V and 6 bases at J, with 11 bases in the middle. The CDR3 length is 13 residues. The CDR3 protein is CASSRVRGNEQFF. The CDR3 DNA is TGTGCCAGCAGCCGGGTTCGGGGCAATGAGCAGTTCTTC.

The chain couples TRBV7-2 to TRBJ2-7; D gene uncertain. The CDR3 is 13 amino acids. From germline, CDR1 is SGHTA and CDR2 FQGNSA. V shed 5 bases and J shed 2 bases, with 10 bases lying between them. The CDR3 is CASSKNGPYEQYF. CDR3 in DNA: TGTGCCAGCAGCAAGAATGGCCCCTACGAGCAGTACTTC.

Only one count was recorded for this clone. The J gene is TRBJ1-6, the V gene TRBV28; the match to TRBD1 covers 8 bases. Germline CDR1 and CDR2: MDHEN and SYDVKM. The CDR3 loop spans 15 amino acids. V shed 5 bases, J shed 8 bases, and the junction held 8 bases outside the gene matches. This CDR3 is CASSLNRGEYSPLHF. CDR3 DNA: TGTGCCAGCAGTCTGAACAGGGGGGAGTATTCACCCCTCCACTTT.

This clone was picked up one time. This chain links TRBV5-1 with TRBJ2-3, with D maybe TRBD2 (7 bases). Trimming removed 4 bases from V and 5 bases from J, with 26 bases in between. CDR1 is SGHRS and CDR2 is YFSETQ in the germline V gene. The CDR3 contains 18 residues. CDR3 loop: CASSPVRLGGPLVDTQYF. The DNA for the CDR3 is TGCGCCAGCAGCCCGGTTCGGCTGGGGGGGCCCTTAGTAGATACGCAGTATTTT.

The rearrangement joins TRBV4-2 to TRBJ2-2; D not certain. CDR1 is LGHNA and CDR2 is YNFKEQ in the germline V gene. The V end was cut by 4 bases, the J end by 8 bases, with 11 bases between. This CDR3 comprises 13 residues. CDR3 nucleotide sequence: TGTGCCAGCAGCCCACAGAAAGTGGGGGAGCTGTTTTTT. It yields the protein CASSPQKVGELFF.

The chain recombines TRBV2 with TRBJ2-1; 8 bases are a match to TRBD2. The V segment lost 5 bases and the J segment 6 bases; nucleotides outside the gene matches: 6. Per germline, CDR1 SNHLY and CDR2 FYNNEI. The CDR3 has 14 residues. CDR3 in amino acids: CASSQTSAGNEQFF. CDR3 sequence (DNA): TGTGCCAGCAGTCAGACTAGCGCCGGCAATGAGCAGTTCTTC.

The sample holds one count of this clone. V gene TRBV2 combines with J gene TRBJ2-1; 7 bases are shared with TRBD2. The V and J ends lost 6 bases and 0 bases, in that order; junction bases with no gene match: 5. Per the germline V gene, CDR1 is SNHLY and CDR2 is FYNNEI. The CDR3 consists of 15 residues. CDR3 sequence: CASRAGTISYNEQFF. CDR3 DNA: TGTGCCAGCAGAGCCGGGACTATCTCCTACAATGAGCAGTTCTTC.

CDR3 sequence (DNA): TGTGCCTGGAGCCTACAGGGGGCGGGGAACGAGCAGTACTTC. It specifies CAWSLQGAGNEQYF. The gene calls are TRBV30 and TRBJ2-7, with TRBD1 matching over 9 bases. The CDR3 runs to 14 residues. The V gene end was trimmed by 3 bases and the J gene end by 5 bases; junction bases not matched to a gene: 8. Germline CDR1 and CDR2: GTSNPN and SVGIG (reference sequence).

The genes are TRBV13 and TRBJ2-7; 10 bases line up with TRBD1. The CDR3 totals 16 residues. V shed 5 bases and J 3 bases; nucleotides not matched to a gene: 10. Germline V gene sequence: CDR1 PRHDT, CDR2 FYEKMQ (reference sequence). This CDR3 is CASSQGPGTGDYEQYF. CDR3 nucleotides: TGTGCCAGCAGCCAGGGACCCGGGACAGGGGACTACGAGCAGTACTTC.

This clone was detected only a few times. CDR3 nucleotides: TGTGCCACCCAGGCGACAGGGTCCGAGCAGTACTTC. This encodes CATQATGSEQYF. V and J are TRBV7-9 and TRBJ2-7; 7 positions match TRBD1. Trimming removed 10 bases from V and 6 bases from J; junction bases left unmatched: 9. The germline gives CDR1 SEHNR, CDR2 FQNEAQ (reference sequence). This CDR3 spans 12 amino acids.

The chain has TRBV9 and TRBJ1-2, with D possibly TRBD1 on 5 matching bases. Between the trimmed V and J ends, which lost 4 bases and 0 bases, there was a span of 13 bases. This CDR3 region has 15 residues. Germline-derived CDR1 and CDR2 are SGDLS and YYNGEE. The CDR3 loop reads CASSPGGRANYGYTF. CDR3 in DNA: TGTGCCAGCAGCCCCGGGGGACGTGCTAACTATGGCTACACCTTC.

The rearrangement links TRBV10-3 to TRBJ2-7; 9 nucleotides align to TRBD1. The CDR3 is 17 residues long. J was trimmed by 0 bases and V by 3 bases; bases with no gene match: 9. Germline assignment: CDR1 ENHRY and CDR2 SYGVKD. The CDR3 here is CAISESGQGTGSYEQYF. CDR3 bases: TGTGCCATCAGTGAAAGCGGACAGGGGACCGGCTCCTACGAGCAGTACTTC.

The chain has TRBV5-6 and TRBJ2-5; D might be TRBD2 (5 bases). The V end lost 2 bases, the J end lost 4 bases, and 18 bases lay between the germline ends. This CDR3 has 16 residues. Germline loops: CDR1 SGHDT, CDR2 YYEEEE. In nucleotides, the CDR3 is TGTGCCAGCAGCTTAGTAACAGCCTTTGGAGGAGAGACCCAGTACTTC. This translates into CASSLVTAFGGETQYF.

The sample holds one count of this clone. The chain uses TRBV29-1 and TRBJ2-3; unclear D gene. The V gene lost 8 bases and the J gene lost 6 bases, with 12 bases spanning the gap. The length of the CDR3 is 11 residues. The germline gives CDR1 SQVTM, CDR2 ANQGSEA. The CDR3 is CSTADPDTQYF. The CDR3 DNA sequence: TGCAGCACGGCGGATCCCGATACGCAGTATTTT.

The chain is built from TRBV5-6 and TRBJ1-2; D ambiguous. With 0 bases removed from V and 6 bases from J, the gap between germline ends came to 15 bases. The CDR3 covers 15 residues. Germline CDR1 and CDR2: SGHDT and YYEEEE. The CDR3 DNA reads TGTGCCAGCAGCTTGGTTTGGCGGGGAACCGATGGCTACACCTTC. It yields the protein CASSLVWRGTDGYTF. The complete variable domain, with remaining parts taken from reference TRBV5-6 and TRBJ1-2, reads DAGVTQSPTHLIKTRGQQVTLRCSPKSGHDTVSWYQQALGQGPQFIFQYYEEEERQRGNFPDRFSGHQFPNYSSELNVNALLLGDSALYLCASSLVWRGTDGYTFGSGTRLTVV.

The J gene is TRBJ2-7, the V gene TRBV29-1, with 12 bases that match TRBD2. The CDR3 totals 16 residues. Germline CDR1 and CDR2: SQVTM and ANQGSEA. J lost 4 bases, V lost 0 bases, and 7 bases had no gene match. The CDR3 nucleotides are TGCAGCGTTGAAGATCAGGAGACTAGCGGGAGTTACGAGCAGTACTTC. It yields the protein CSVEDQETSGSYEQYF.